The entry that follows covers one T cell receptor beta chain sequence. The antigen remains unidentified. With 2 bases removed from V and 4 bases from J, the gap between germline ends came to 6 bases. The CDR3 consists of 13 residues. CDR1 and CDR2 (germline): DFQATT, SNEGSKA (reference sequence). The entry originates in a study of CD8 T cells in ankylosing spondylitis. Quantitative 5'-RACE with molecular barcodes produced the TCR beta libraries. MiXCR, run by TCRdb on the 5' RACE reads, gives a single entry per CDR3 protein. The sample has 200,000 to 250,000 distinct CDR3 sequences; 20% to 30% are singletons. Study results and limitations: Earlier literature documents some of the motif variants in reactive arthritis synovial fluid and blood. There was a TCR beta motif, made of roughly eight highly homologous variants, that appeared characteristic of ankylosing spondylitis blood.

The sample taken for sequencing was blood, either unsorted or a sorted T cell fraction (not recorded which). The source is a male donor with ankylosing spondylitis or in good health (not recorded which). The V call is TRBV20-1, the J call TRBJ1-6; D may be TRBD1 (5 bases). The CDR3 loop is CSARQGYNSPLHF. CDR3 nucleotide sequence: TGCAGTGCTAGACAGGGTTATAATTCACCCCTCCACTTT.